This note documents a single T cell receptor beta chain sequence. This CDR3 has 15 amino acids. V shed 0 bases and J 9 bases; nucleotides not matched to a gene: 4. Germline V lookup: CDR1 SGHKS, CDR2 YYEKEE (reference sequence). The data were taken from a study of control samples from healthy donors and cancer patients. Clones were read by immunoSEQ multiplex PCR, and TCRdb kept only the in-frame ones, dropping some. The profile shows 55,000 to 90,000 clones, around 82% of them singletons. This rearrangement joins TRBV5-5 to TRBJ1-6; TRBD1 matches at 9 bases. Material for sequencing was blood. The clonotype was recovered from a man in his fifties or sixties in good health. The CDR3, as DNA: TGTGCCAGCAGCTTGGTTGGACAGGGGAGTTCACCCCTCCACTTT. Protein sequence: CASSLVGQGSSPLHF. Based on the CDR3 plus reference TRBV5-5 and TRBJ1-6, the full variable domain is DAGVTQSPTHLIKTRGQQVTLRCSPISGHKSVSWYQQVLGQGPQFIFQYYEKEERGRGNFPDRFSARQFPNYSSELNVNALLLGDSALYLCASSLVGQGSSPLHFGNGTRLTVT.